Listed here are 14 T cell receptor beta chains from one sample, sequenced in a study of spatial heterogeneity in lung cancer. Study-level results: Counts of expanded intratumoral alpha and beta TCRs tracked tumor mutation counts.

TCRdb re-analysed the 5' RACE reads in MiXCR, keeping a single row per CDR3 protein. The data contain thousands of distinct CDR3 sequences, about 14% of them singletons. Their recognized antigens are unknown. Time point defined: sample taken at primary tumor resection. Sequencing used lung tumor tissue, obtained at surgery. The receptors derive from a female donor with early-stage non-small cell lung cancer.

This clonotype was detected many times. The chain links TRBV5-4 to TRBJ2-5; 8 nucleotides agree with TRBD2. Germline V gives CDR1 SGHNT, CDR2 YYREEE (reference sequence). There are 16 residues in the CDR3. V lost 0 bases to trimming and J lost 5 bases; unmatched junction nucleotides: 9. The chain's CDR3 is CASSLDGGAGGETQYF. CDR3 DNA sequence: TGTGCCAGCAGCTTGGACGGGGGGGCCGGGGGTGAGACCCAGTACTTC.

This clonotype was picked up many times. The chain is built from TRBV18 and TRBJ2-7, with D possibly matching TRBD1 (6 bases). Deletions cut 6 bases from V and 7 bases from J, with 13 bases between. Germline V gene sequence: CDR1 KGHSH, CDR2 LQKENI. CDR3 length: 12 amino acids. The CDR3 DNA is TGTGCCAGCTCCCCAGGGGTTGGAGAGCAGTACTTC. Amino acids: CASSPGVGEQYF.

This clonotype came up many times. The chain employs TRBV6-5 and TRBJ2-7, with TRBD2 as a possible D gene (6 bases). CDR1 is MNHEY and CDR2 is SVGAGI in the germline V gene. V lost 2 bases, J lost 5 bases, and 7 bases lay in between. The CDR3 is 12 residues long. CDR3 loop: CASSYTGDEQYF. The CDR3 nucleotides are TGTGCCAGCAGTTACACGGGGGACGAGCAGTACTTC.

This clonotype was seen at least ten times. V is TRBV6-5 and J is TRBJ1-2; 8 bases line up with TRBD1. Germline V gives CDR1 MNHEY, CDR2 SVGAGI. The length of the CDR3 is 14 residues. V shed 1 base, J shed 6 bases, and the junction held 4 bases outside the gene matches. Here the CDR3 reads CASSYLGTGDGYTF. The DNA for the CDR3 is TGTGCCAGCAGTTACTTGGGGACAGGAGATGGCTACACCTTC.

The CDR3 DNA reads as TGTGCCAGCAGTCAGCGGGGACAGGATAATTCACCCCTCCACTTT. Its protein is CASSQRGQDNSPLHF. V is TRBV6-1 and J is TRBJ1-6; 8 bases are shared with TRBD1. The CDR3 covers 15 residues. Germline loops: CDR1 MNHNS, CDR2 SASEGT. The V and J ends lost 5 bases and 5 bases, in that order; junction bases with no gene match: 5.

This clonotype was detected only a few times. The CDR3 sequence: CSVTSGLSTDTQYF. The CDR3 nucleotides read TGCAGCGTTACCAGCGGGCTTAGCACAGATACGCAGTATTTT. The J gene is TRBJ2-3, the V gene TRBV29-1, with a tentative D call TRBD2 (6 bases). Deletions cut 5 bases from V and 0 bases from J, with 12 bases between. This CDR3 contains 14 residues. Germline V gene lookup returns CDR1 SQVTM and CDR2 ANQGSEA.

This clonotype occurred many times. The V call is TRBV20-1, the J call TRBJ2-5, with D perhaps assigned TRBD1 or TRBD2 (5 bases each). This CDR3 contains 15 residues. Trimming shortened V by 0 bases and J by 4 bases, and 15 bases separated the two germline ends. Germline-derived CDR1 and CDR2 are DFQATT and SNEGSKA (reference sequence). CDR3 in DNA: TGCAGTGCTAGAGATCCCAGGGAGATACGAGAGACCCAGTACTTC. It codes for CSARDPREIRETQYF.

This clonotype has at least ten counts. The rearrangement joins TRBV14 to TRBJ2-2; weak D call: TRBD2 (6 bases). The V end was cut by 4 bases, the J end by 5 bases, with 17 bases between. The CDR3 length is 16 residues. Germline CDR1 is SGHDN and CDR2 is FVKESK. Here the CDR3 DNA reads TGTGCCAGCAGCCCGCGGGAAGGACTCTGGACCGGGGAGCTGTTTTTT. Protein product: CASSPREGLWTGELFF.

About this clonotype: One end of the junction does not line up with germline, which may come from a read error. The chain carries TRBV18 and TRBJ2-1, with 7 bases fitting TRBD2. CDR1 and CDR2 from the germline V gene are KGHSH and LQKENI. The CDR3 spans 13 residues. DNA for the CDR3: TGTGCCAGCTCACCAGGGGGAGGGGAAACTGAGCAGTTC. Translation: CASSPGGGETEQF.

Within the sample, this clonotype is medium-sized (0.01 to 0.1%). V gene TRBV6-5 combines with J gene TRBJ1-2; D uncertain. This CDR3 is 15 amino acids long. Germline-derived CDR1 and CDR2 are MNHEY and SVGAGI. Between the trimmed V and J ends, which lost 0 bases and 4 bases, there was a span of 12 bases. The CDR3 region is CASSYSGGRGYGYTF. DNA of the CDR3: TGTGCCAGCAGTTACTCGGGAGGCCGGGGCTATGGCTACACCTTC.

By share of the sample, this clonotype is medium-sized (0.01 to 0.1%). This CDR3 is CASSPPTGMRGYTF. Here the CDR3 DNA reads TGTGCCAGCAGCCCACCTACAGGGATGAGAGGCTACACCTTC. The chain recombines TRBV7-9 with TRBJ1-2, with TRBD1 as a possible D gene (6 bases). With 5 bases removed from V and 8 bases from J, the gap between germline ends came to 18 bases. The CDR3 covers 14 residues. CDR1 and CDR2 from the germline V gene are SEHNR and FQNEAQ (reference sequence).

The CDR3 DNA sequence: TGTGCCAGCAGGACTAGCGGACACTACGAGCAGTACTTC. Translated, it gives CASRTSGHYEQYF. This chain joins TRBV28 and TRBJ2-7; 9 nucleotides match TRBD2. Per the germline V gene, CDR1 is MDHEN and CDR2 is SYDVKM. CDR3 size: 13 residues. The ends lost 6 bases at V and 3 bases at J; junction bases unmatched: 3.

This chain links TRBV28 with TRBJ2-7; D may be TRBD2 (6 bases). The germline CDR1 and CDR2 sequences are MDHEN and SYDVKM. This CDR3 contains 14 residues. Trimming took 3 bases from V and 4 from J, leaving 13 bases between them. CDR3 region: CASSFLLTRYEQYF. The DNA for the CDR3 is TGTGCCAGCAGTTTTCTTCTGACTAGATACGAGCAGTACTTC. Using reference TRBV28 and TRBJ2-7 for the parts outside the CDR3, the full variable domain is DVKVTQSSRYLVKRTGEKVFLECVQDMDHENMFWYRQDPGLGLRLIYFSYDVKMKEKGDIPEGYSVSREKKERFSLILESASTNQTSMYLCASSFLLTRYEQYFGPGTRLTVT.

In its sample, this clonotype was seen many times. The chain links TRBV5-1 to TRBJ2-1; D unclear. Trimming removed 1 base from V and 0 bases from J, with 17 bases in between. The CDR3 contains 18 residues. Germline V CDR1 and CDR2: SGHRS, YFSETQ. The CDR3 here is CASSLMVKGMSSYNEQFF. The CDR3 DNA is TGCGCCAGCAGCTTGATGGTGAAGGGAATGAGCTCCTACAATGAGCAGTTCTTC.